The rows below give T cell receptor beta chains drawn from one sample of a study of T cell clones after liver transplantation. Only in-frame clones appear in the TCRdb table, and some are missing; sequencing was by immunoSEQ multiplex PCR. This sample has about 7,900 clones, with approximately 80% found just once. This sample comprised CD8+ T cells from blood, obtained before liver transplant. Receptors were obtained from a human donor who received a liver transplant. Each CDR3 is given with its conserved first and last residue. The D gene is left open where the match is weak. Only part of the rows carry a size: once, few, many, or a class if the clone is expanded.

d_gene: TRBD2
j_gene: TRBJ2-3
v_gene: TRBV28
abundance: NA
CDR3aa: CASRGGGGLIGDTQYF
CDR3nt: TGTGCCAGCCGGGGGGGCGGGGGCCTTATTGGAGATACGCAGTATTTT

d_gene: NA
j_gene: TRBJ2-1
v_gene: TRBV6-6
abundance: NA
CDR3aa: CASSYEALDEQFF
CDR3nt: TGTGCCAGCAGTTATGAAGCGTTGGATGAGCAGTTCTTC

d_gene: TRBD2
j_gene: TRBJ2-1
v_gene: TRBV6-1
abundance: NA
CDR3aa: CAFGSGLADNEQFF
CDR3nt: TGTGCCTTCGGATCGGGACTAGCGGACAATGAGCAGTTCTTC

d_gene: NA
j_gene: TRBJ1-1
v_gene: TRBV2
abundance: few
CDR3aa: CASKVRGNTEAFF
CDR3nt: TGTGCCAGCAAAGTACGGGGTAACACTGAAGCTTTCTTT

d_gene: NA
j_gene: TRBJ1-1
v_gene: TRBV2
abundance: NA
CDR3aa: CASSGGTGFVNTEAFF
CDR3nt: TGTGCCAGCAGTGGCGGGACCGGGTTCGTGAACACTGAAGCTTTCTTT

d_gene: TRBD1
j_gene: TRBJ2-1
v_gene: TRBV5-4
abundance: once
CDR3aa: CASSRPGRQGAGNEQFF
CDR3nt: TGTGCCAGCAGCCGCCCCGGTCGGCAGGGGGCCGGCAATGAGCAGTTCTTC

d_gene: NA
j_gene: TRBJ1-6
v_gene: TRBV2
abundance: NA
CDR3aa: CASSSSPLHF
CDR3nt: TGTGCCAGCTCGTCTTCACCCCTCCACTTT

d_gene: TRBD2
j_gene: TRBJ2-7
v_gene: TRBV19
abundance: NA
CDR3aa: CASSTPLLAGGSHEQYF
CDR3nt: TGTGCCAGTAGTACCCCCCTCCTAGCGGGGGGATCCCACGAGCAGTACTTT

d_gene: TRBD1
j_gene: TRBJ2-3
v_gene: TRBV7-3
abundance: NA
CDR3aa: CASSSYHAGTGYPDTQYF
CDR3nt: TGTGCCAGCAGCTCGTACCATGCCGGGACAGGGTATCCAGATACGCAGTATTTT

d_gene: NA
j_gene: TRBJ2-7
v_gene: TRBV19
abundance: NA
CDR3aa: CASSMASGAYEQYF
CDR3nt: TGTGCCAGTAGTATGGCCTCAGGGGCTTACGAGCAGTACTTC

d_gene: NA
j_gene: TRBJ1-1
v_gene: TRBV27
abundance: NA
CDR3aa: CASRTDSFAREAFF
CDR3nt: TGTGCCAGCCGCACCGACTCCTTCGCCCGTGAAGCTTTCTTT

d_gene: NA
j_gene: TRBJ1-4
v_gene: TRBV7-8
abundance: NA
CDR3aa: CASSLGTEATNEKLFF
CDR3nt: TGTGCCAGCAGCTTAGGGACAGAAGCAACTAATGAAAAACTGTTTTTT

d_gene: TRBD2
j_gene: TRBJ2-1
v_gene: TRBV16
abundance: medium-sized
CDR3aa: CASSLSGGAYNEQFF
CDR3nt: TGTGCCAGCAGCCTGAGCGGGGGGGCCTACAATGAGCAGTTCTTC

d_gene: TRBD2
j_gene: TRBJ2-3
v_gene: TRBV10-2
abundance: NA
CDR3aa: CASSERRGGEDTQYF
CDR3nt: TGCGCCAGCAGTGAGCGGCGCGGGGGGGAAGATACGCAGTATTTT

d_gene: TRBD1
j_gene: TRBJ2-7
v_gene: TRBV4-1
abundance: NA
CDR3aa: CASSQVGQGYEQYF
CDR3nt: TGCGCCAGCAGCCAGGTGGGACAGGGTTACGAGCAGTACTTC

d_gene: NA
j_gene: TRBJ1-5
v_gene: TRBV15
abundance: once
CDR3aa: CATSRAPGGGGNQPQHF
CDR3nt: TGTGCCACCAGCAGAGCGCCCGGGGGGGGTGGCAATCAGCCCCAGCATTTT

d_gene: NA
j_gene: TRBJ2-1
v_gene: TRBV7-9
abundance: few
CDR3aa: CASSLTTSSYNEQFF
CDR3nt: TGTGCCAGCAGCTTAACCACGAGCTCCTACAATGAGCAGTTCTTC

d_gene: NA
j_gene: TRBJ2-3
v_gene: TRBV2
abundance: NA
CDR3aa: CASSLRGESTDTQYF
CDR3nt: TGTGCCAGCAGTCTTCGCGGAGAGAGCACAGATACGCAGTATTTT

d_gene: TRBD1
j_gene: TRBJ2-2
v_gene: TRBV4-1
abundance: NA
CDR3aa: CASSQGTGVETGELFF
CDR3nt: TGCGCCAGCAGCCAAGGGACAGGGGTGGAGACCGGGGAGCTGTTTTTT

d_gene: TRBD2
j_gene: TRBJ2-7
v_gene: TRBV9
abundance: NA
CDR3aa: CASSLGSGVSYEQYF
CDR3nt: TGTGCCAGCAGCCTCGGTAGCGGGGTATCCTACGAGCAGTACTTC

d_gene: TRBD1
j_gene: TRBJ2-5
v_gene: TRBV13
abundance: NA
CDR3aa: CASSLGWTGRETQYF
CDR3nt: TGTGCCAGCAGCTTAGGCTGGACAGGGAGGGAGACCCAGTACTTC

d_gene: NA
j_gene: TRBJ2-3
v_gene: TRBV9
abundance: NA
CDR3aa: CASSDTPSTDTQYF
CDR3nt: TGTGCCAGCAGTGACACACCTAGCACAGATACGCAGTATTTT

d_gene: NA
j_gene: TRBJ2-3
v_gene: TRBV13
abundance: few
CDR3aa: CASSLAGQNTDTQYF
CDR3nt: TGTGCCAGCAGCTTAGCCGGACAAAACACAGATACGCAGTATTTT

d_gene: NA
j_gene: TRBJ1-1
v_gene: TRBV5-5
abundance: NA
CDR3aa: CASSLAIRGNTEAFF
CDR3nt: TGTGCCAGCAGCTTGGCAATCCGGGGGAACACTGAAGCTTTCTTT

d_gene: TRBD1
j_gene: TRBJ1-1
v_gene: TRBV4-1
abundance: NA
CDR3aa: CASSQDHFGTGLNTEAFF
CDR3nt: TGCGCCAGCAGCCAAGATCATTTTGGGACAGGGCTGAACACTGAAGCTTTCTTT

d_gene: TRBD1
j_gene: TRBJ2-2
v_gene: TRBV6-5
abundance: few
CDR3aa: CASRAGTGNTGELFF
CDR3nt: TGTGCCAGCAGGGCCGGGACAGGGAACACCGGGGAGCTGTTTTTT

d_gene: TRBD1
j_gene: TRBJ2-2
v_gene: TRBV19
abundance: NA
CDR3aa: CATLVPSDRVIGELFF
CDR3nt: TGTGCCACCCTAGTCCCCTCCGACAGGGTGATCGGGGAGCTGTTTTTT

d_gene: NA
j_gene: TRBJ1-1
v_gene: TRBV28
abundance: NA
CDR3aa: CASSFGAMNTEAFF
CDR3nt: TGTGCCAGCAGTTTCGGAGCGATGAACACTGAAGCTTTCTTT

d_gene: NA
j_gene: TRBJ1-5
v_gene: TRBV5-6
abundance: NA
CDR3aa: CASSPGRGGQPQHF
CDR3nt: TGTGCCAGCAGTCCCGGGCGAGGGGGACAGCCCCAGCATTTT

d_gene: TRBD2
j_gene: TRBJ2-5
v_gene: TRBV6-4
abundance: NA
CDR3aa: CASSDPGLTQETQYF
CDR3nt: TGTGCCAGCAGTGACCCGGGACTAACCCAAGAGACCCAGTACTTC

d_gene: TRBD2
j_gene: TRBJ2-3
v_gene: TRBV5-6
abundance: NA
CDR3aa: CASSLPSGGTDTQYF
CDR3nt: TGTGCCAGCAGCTTACCTAGCGGGGGGACAGATACGCAGTATTTT

d_gene: NA
j_gene: TRBJ2-3
v_gene: TRBV27
abundance: NA
CDR3aa: CASSLQWGLWTDTQYF
CDR3nt: TGTGCCAGCAGCCTCCAATGGGGGCTATGGACAGATACGCAGTATTTT

d_gene: NA
j_gene: TRBJ1-1
v_gene: TRBV7-9
abundance: NA
CDR3aa: CASSLGGSGEAFF
CDR3nt: TGTGCCAGCAGCTTAGGGGGTAGCGGTGAAGCTTTCTTT

d_gene: TRBD1
j_gene: TRBJ1-2
v_gene: TRBV7-9
abundance: NA
CDR3aa: CASSFSSTGGYGYTF
CDR3nt: TGTGCCAGCAGCTTCTCATCGACAGGGGGCTATGGCTACACCTTC

d_gene: TRBD2
j_gene: TRBJ2-4
v_gene: TRBV19
abundance: NA
CDR3aa: CASSPLAGVSKNIQYF
CDR3nt: TGTGCCAGTAGTCCACTAGCGGGGGTATCCAAAAACATTCAGTACTTC

d_gene: NA
j_gene: TRBJ2-3
v_gene: TRBV1
abundance: NA
CDR3aa: CTSSQDRGGTDTQYF
CDR3nt: TGCACCAGCAGCCAAGATCGGGGGGGCACAGATACGCAGTATTTT

d_gene: NA
j_gene: TRBJ2-1
v_gene: TRBV6-6
abundance: NA
CDR3aa: CASSSVDEQFF
CDR3nt: TGTGCCAGCAGTTCGGTGGATGAGCAGTTCTTC

d_gene: NA
j_gene: TRBJ1-3
v_gene: TRBV27
abundance: NA
CDR3aa: CASSRGAGNTIYF
CDR3nt: TGTGCCAGCAGTCGGGGGGCTGGAAACACCATATATTTT

d_gene: TRBD1
j_gene: TRBJ2-7
v_gene: TRBV2
abundance: NA
CDR3aa: CGAEDRETYEQYF
CDR3nt: TGTGGAGCGGAGGACAGGGAAACCTACGAGCAGTACTTC

d_gene: NA
j_gene: TRBJ2-1
v_gene: TRBV30
abundance: NA
CDR3aa: CAWSSDNEQFF
CDR3nt: TGTGCCTGGAGTTCGGACAATGAGCAGTTCTTC

d_gene: NA
j_gene: TRBJ2-3
v_gene: TRBV5-6
abundance: once
CDR3aa: CASSLEGHLSTDTQYF
CDR3nt: TGTGCCAGCAGCTTGGAGGGACATCTGAGCACAGATACGCAGTATTTT

d_gene: NA
j_gene: TRBJ2-7
v_gene: TRBV28
abundance: NA
CDR3aa: CASRDQGRSYEQYF
CDR3nt: TGTGCCAGCAGGGACCAGGGGCGCTCCTACGAGCAGTACTTC

d_gene: NA
j_gene: TRBJ2-7
v_gene: TRBV10-3
abundance: once
CDR3aa: CAISEANEQYF
CDR3nt: TGTGCCATCAGTGAGGCGAACGAGCAGTACTTC

d_gene: NA
j_gene: TRBJ1-2
v_gene: TRBV13
abundance: NA
CDR3aa: CASSFTGTNYGYTF
CDR3nt: TGTGCCAGCAGCTTTACCGGGACTAACTATGGCTACACCTTC

d_gene: NA
j_gene: TRBJ1-1
v_gene: TRBV19
abundance: NA
CDR3aa: CASSILRGTEAFF
CDR3nt: TGTGCCAGTAGTATCCTCAGGGGCACTGAAGCTTTCTTT

d_gene: TRBD2
j_gene: TRBJ2-1
v_gene: TRBV2
abundance: NA
CDR3aa: CDANGGALNEQFF
CDR3nt: TGTGACGCGAACGGGGGGGCTTTAAATGAGCAGTTCTTC

d_gene: NA
j_gene: TRBJ2-3
v_gene: TRBV10-3
abundance: NA
CDR3aa: CAISESSRNTDTQYF
CDR3nt: TGTGCCATCAGTGAGTCTAGCAGAAACACAGATACGCAGTATTTT

d_gene: TRBD2
j_gene: TRBJ2-7
v_gene: TRBV7-6
abundance: NA
CDR3aa: CASSLGIASGGPSYEQYF
CDR3nt: TGTGCCAGCAGCTTAGGGATCGCTAGCGGGGGGCCTTCCTACGAGCAGTACTTC

d_gene: NA
j_gene: TRBJ2-1
v_gene: TRBV7-9
abundance: NA
CDR3aa: CASTHQKEQFF
CDR3nt: TGTGCCAGCACCCATCAGAAGGAGCAGTTCTTC

d_gene: NA
j_gene: TRBJ1-2
v_gene: TRBV7-9
abundance: NA
CDR3aa: CASSAGRADYGYTF
CDR3nt: TGTGCCAGCAGCGCGGGACGGGCCGACTATGGCTACACCTTC

d_gene: NA
j_gene: TRBJ2-1
v_gene: TRBV5-6
abundance: NA
CDR3aa: CASSPGFSFEQFF
CDR3nt: TGTGCCAGCAGCCCAGGGTTCTCATTTGAGCAGTTCTTC

d_gene: NA
j_gene: TRBJ2-1
v_gene: TRBV11-3
abundance: NA
CDR3aa: CASSPALTGYNEQFF
CDR3nt: TGTGCCAGCAGCCCCGCCTTGACAGGTTACAATGAGCAGTTCTTC

d_gene: NA
j_gene: TRBJ1-1
v_gene: TRBV19
abundance: NA
CDR3aa: CAIRVGDANTEAFF
CDR3nt: TGTGCCATCAGGGTGGGCGATGCGAACACTGAAGCTTTCTTT

d_gene: NA
j_gene: TRBJ1-1
v_gene: TRBV10-3
abundance: NA
CDR3aa: CAISESGMVTEAFF
CDR3nt: TGTGCCATCAGTGAATCAGGAATGGTCACTGAAGCTTTCTTT

d_gene: TRBD2
j_gene: TRBJ2-5
v_gene: TRBV5-4
abundance: NA
CDR3aa: CASSLGAGEEETQYF
CDR3nt: TGTGCCAGCAGCTTGGGGGCGGGGGAAGAAGAGACCCAGTACTTC